The TCR beta chain described here comes from a study of blood T cell repertoires in COVID-19 (dated by TCRdb to about 2020). Background for the entire study: The collaborator samples originated in the United States, Italy and Spain and spanned the acute and convalescent phases of COVID-19. Deeply sampled blood TCRbeta repertoires from subjects exposed to, actively infected with, or recovered from COVID-19 were included in the dataset. The prospective study material was composed of cDNA or gDNA derived from T cells, B-cell-depleted T cells, or PBMCs. Samples were obtained from the ongoing ImmuneRACE study (first 160 participants) and from 1,200 or so subjects provided by 6 global collaborators. HLA class I and class II types, where available, came from metadata supplied by the sample provider rather than from assay-based typing. The repertoires were released in a freely available public database intended as a resource for research on the immune response to SARS-CoV-2. A de-identified subject ID, COVID-19 status, age in years and sex were almost always included in the sample metadata.

Collaborating institutions collected whole blood in K2EDTA tubes following their own protocols. For TCRbeta analysis, collaborator samples were shipped as frozen whole blood, as isolated PBMCs, or as DNA extracted from either sample type. According to the germline V gene (reference sequence), CDR1 reads SEHNR and CDR2 reads FQNEAQ. The cysteine opens and the phenylalanine closes a CDR3 of 16 amino acids. The CDR3 DNA has 48 bases and is translated from base 1. From V the trimming removes 5 bases and from J it removes 3 bases, while the gene matches leave 7 bases of the junction unaccounted for. TCRbeta CDR3 regions were amplified from genomic DNA by means of the immunoSEQ Assay, a bias-controlled multiplex PCR. The original methods were these. Nucleated cell counts per sample were estimated from amplification of reference gene primers within the assay. To quantify the absolute abundance of each unique TCRbeta CDR3 rearrangement, sequence reads were collapsed and filtered. For each sample, productive Simpson clonality was calculated as the square root of Simpson's diversity index across productive rearrangements. As stored in TCRdb, this immuneACCESS dataset retains in-frame rearrangements with V and J assigned. A fraction of the clones does not appear; measured against another copy, unresolved V genes explain less than half of the discrepancy, and the remainder lacks a known reason. The DNA gave D and trimming, while V, J and clone size come from that table. Here the sample has about 400,000 clones; roughly 89% occur a single time. Clones ranked in the top ten supply 4.3% of the sample.

As to this clone: The antigen it recognizes is unknown. Base qualities are not provided; no much larger clone lies one nucleotide away.

Overall study outcomes, separate from this receptor: How much clinical and demographic metadata was included differed by source and by participant, and the metadata was provided uncurated.

Sequencing was carried out using peripheral blood. The sequence was obtained from a woman in her thirties with acute or convalescent COVID-19. The V and J genes are TRBV7-9 and TRBJ2-1; TRBD2 lines up with 10 middle nucleotides. The DNA reads TGTGCCAGCAGCGCCAGGACTAGCGGATACTACAATGAGCAGTTCTTC. This sequence encodes CASSARTSGYYNEQFF.